This T cell receptor (beta chain) emerged from a study of early stage breast cancer tumors. About the study: Most invasive tumors, about 80% of the 16, were ER+/PR+/HER2-. General observations from the study: Unsorted bulk genomic DNA sequencing lacked pairing and functional marker data. Compared with adjacent normal breast, tumors showed approximately 2.5-fold denser, more clonal T cells. In 14 of 16 patients, blood comparison separated tumor from normal breast.

The CDR3 totals 13 residues. The V end lost 4 bases, the J end lost 1 base, and 8 bases lay between the germline ends. Germline V gives CDR1 SGHRS, CDR2 YFSETQ. For this clone: Its antigen is not known.

Assay used: immunoSEQ multiplex PCR; TCRdb lists only in-frame clones, some missing. Here the sample spans some 4,400 clones, around two thirds being singletons. The chain joins TRBV5-1 to TRBJ1-1, with D unresolved. The TCR sequence derives from a person between 50 and 60 years old with breast cancer. The material sequenced was breast tumor tissue. The chain's CDR3 is CASSIKQNTEAFF. CDR3 in DNA: TGCGCCAGCAGCATTAAACAGAACACTGAAGCTTTCTTT.